This T cell receptor beta chain was captured in a study of response to subunit inactivated influenza vaccine. The length of the CDR3 is 17 residues. Trimming pared 7 bases from V and 5 bases from J, leaving 28 bases between. In germline, CDR1 is SQVTM, CDR2 ANQGSEA. MiXCR, run by TCRdb on the RT-PCR reads, gives a single entry per CDR3 protein. The sample contains roughly 540,000 distinct CDR3 sequences, under 30% of which appear only once. This clonotype was seen a few times. These same data were also listed under a study on T cells expressing NK-cell markers. As that report states: UMI-tagged 5'RACE template switching yielded the TCR beta cDNA.

This clonotype was sampled from a man aged 45-60 years who received an inactivated influenza vaccine. The chain employs TRBV29-1 and TRBJ2-3, with D perhaps TRBD2 (6 bases). The material was CD4+ T cells sorted from PBMCs, obtained 11 to 12 days after vaccination. The CDR3 reads CSGGPRLAGKSRDTQYF. In DNA form, the CDR3 reads TGCAGCGGAGGCCCACGTTTGGCGGGGAAAAGTAGAGATACGCAGTATTTT.